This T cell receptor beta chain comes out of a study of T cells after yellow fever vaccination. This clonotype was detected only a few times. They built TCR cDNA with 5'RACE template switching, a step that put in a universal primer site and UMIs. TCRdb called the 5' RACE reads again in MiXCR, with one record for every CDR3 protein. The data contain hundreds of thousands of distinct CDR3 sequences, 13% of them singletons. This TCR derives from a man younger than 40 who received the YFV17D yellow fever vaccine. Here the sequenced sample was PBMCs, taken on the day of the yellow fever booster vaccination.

This CDR3 is CASSFEPGGYGYTF. CDR3 coding DNA: TGTGCCAGCAGTTTCGAGCCGGGCGGGTATGGCTACACCTTC. The chain carries TRBV27 and TRBJ1-2, with D unresolved. The V gene lost 3 bases and the J gene lost 5 bases, with 13 bases spanning the gap. The CDR3 sequence is 14 residues long. Germline V gene lookup returns CDR1 MNHEY and CDR2 SMNVEV (reference sequence).